This T cell receptor (beta chain) was identified during a study of blood T cell repertoires in COVID-19. Authors' analysis steps: Reference gene primers were amplified, and this amplification served to estimate nucleated cell counts. Assay used: immunoSEQ multiplex PCR; TCRdb lists only in-frame clones, some missing. That table gives V, J and clone size, and the DNA gave D and trimming. The table shows hundreds of thousands of clones, with less than 90% occurring only once. Trimming at V came to 4 bases and at J to 6 bases, leaving 10 bases not matched to a gene. The CDR3 is made up of 16 amino acids. Germline CDR1 is MNHNS and CDR2 is SASEGT.

Sequenced: peripheral blood. This TCR came from a human donor in a cohort sampled during active COVID-19. The chain joins TRBV6-1 to TRBJ2-5, with 11 bases lining up with TRBD1. CDR3 nucleotide sequence: TGTGCCAGCAGTGGGGTTTGGACAGGGGGCGATAAGACCCAGTACTTC. This translates into CASSGVWTGGDKTQYF.